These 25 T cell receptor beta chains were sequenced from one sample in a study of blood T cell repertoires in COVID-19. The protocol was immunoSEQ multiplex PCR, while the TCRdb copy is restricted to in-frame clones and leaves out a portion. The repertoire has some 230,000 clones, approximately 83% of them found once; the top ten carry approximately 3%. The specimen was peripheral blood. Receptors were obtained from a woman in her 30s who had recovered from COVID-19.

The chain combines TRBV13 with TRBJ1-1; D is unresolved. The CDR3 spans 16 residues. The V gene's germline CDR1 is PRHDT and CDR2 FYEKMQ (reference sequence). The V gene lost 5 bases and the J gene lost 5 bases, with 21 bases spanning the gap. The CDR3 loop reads CASSQAGSRIRTEAFF. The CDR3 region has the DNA TGTGCCAGCAGCCAAGCCGGGTCAAGGATTAGGACTGAAGCTTTCTTT.

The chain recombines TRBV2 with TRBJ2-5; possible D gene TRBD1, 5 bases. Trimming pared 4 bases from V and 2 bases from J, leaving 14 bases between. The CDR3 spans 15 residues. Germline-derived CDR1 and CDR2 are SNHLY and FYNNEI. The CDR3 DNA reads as TGTGCCAGCAGTGGGGCAGGGTCGGAGCAAGAGACCCAGTACTTC. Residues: CASSGAGSEQETQYF.

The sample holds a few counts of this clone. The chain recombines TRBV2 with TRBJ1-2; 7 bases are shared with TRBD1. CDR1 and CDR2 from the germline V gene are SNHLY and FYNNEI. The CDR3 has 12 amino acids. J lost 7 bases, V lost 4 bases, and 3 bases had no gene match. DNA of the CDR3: TGTGCCAGCAGTGGACAGGGCCGTGGCTACACCTTC. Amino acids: CASSGQGRGYTF.

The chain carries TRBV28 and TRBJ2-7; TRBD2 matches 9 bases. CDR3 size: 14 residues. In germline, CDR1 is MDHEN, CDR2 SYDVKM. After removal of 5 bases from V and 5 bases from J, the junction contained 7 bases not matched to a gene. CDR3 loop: CASSPGLAINEQYF. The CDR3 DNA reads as TGTGCCAGCAGTCCGGGACTAGCTATCAACGAGCAGTACTTC.

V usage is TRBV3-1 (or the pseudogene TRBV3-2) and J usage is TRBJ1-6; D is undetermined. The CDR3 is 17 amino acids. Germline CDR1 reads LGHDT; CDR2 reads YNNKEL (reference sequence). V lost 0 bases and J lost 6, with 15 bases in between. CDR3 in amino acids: CASSQDSRPHTNSPLHF. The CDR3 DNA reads TGTGCCAGCAGCCAAGATTCTAGGCCACACACTAATTCACCCCTCCACTTT.

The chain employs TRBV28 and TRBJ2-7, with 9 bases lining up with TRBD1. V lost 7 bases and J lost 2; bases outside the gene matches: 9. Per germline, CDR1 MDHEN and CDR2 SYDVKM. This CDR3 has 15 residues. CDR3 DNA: TGTGCCAGCACCCCTGGGACAGGGAGAGCCTACGAGCAGTACTTC. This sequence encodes CASTPGTGRAYEQYF.

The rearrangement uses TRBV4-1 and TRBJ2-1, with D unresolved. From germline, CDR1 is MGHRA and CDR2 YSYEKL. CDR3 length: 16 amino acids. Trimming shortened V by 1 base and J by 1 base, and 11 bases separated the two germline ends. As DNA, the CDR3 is TGCGCCAGCAGCCAAGGTCGACTGCCTTCCTACAATGAGCAGTTCTTC. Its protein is CASSQGRLPSYNEQFF.

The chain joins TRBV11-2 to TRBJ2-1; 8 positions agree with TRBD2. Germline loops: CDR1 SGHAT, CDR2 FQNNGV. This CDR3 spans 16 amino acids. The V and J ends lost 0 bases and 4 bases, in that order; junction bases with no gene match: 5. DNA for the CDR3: TGTGCCAGCAGCTTAGATCGGGGACTAGTGTACAATGAGCAGTTCTTC. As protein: CASSLDRGLVYNEQFF.

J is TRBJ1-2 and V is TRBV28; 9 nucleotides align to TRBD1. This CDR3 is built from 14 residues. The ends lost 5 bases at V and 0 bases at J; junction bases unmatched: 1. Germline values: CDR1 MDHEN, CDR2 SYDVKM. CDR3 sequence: CASSTGGANYGYTF. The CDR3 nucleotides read TGTGCCAGCAGTACAGGGGGCGCTAACTATGGCTACACCTTC.

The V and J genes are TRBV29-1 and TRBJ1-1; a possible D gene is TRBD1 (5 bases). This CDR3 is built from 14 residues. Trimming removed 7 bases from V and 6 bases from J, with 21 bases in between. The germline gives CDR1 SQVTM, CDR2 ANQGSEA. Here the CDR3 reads CSGAVYGGGAEAFF. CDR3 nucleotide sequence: TGCAGCGGAGCCGTTTACGGGGGTGGCGCTGAAGCTTTCTTT.

This CDR3 reads CASSLILDPERNEQFF. In nucleotides, the CDR3 is TGTGCCAGCAGCCTAATACTCGATCCCGAGAGGAATGAGCAGTTCTTC. The V call is TRBV5-6, the J call TRBJ2-1; no reliable D call. The germline CDR1 and CDR2 sequences are SGHDT and YYEEEE. Trimming pared 4 bases from V and 7 bases from J, leaving 21 bases between. CDR3 length equals 16 residues. The variable domain in full, with the rest retrieved from reference TRBV5-6 and TRBJ2-1, is DAGVTQSPTHLIKTRGQQVTLRCSPKSGHDTVSWYQQALGQGPQFIFQYYEEEERQRGNFPDRFSGHQFPNYSSELNVNALLLGDSALYLCASSLILDPERNEQFFGPGTRLTVL.

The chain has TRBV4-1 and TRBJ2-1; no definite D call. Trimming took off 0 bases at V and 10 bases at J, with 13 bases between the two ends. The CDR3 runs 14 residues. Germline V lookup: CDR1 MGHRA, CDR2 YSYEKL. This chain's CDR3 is CASSQESSSPEQFF. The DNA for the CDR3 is TGCGCCAGCAGCCAAGAGTCGTCCAGTCCGGAGCAGTTCTTC.

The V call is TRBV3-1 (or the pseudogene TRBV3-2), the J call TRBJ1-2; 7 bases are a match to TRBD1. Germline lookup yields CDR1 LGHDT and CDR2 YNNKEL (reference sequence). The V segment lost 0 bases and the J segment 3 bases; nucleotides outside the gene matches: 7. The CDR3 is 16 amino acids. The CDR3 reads CASSQDEGAGHYGYTF. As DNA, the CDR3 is TGTGCCAGCAGCCAAGACGAGGGGGCGGGGCACTATGGCTACACCTTC.

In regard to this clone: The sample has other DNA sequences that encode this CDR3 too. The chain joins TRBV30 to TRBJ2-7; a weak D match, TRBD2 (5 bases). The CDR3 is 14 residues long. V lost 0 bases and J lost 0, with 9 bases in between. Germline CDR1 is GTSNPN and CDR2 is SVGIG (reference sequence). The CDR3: CAWSVQGSSYEQYF. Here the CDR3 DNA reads TGTGCCTGGAGTGTACAAGGGAGCTCCTACGAGCAGTACTTC.

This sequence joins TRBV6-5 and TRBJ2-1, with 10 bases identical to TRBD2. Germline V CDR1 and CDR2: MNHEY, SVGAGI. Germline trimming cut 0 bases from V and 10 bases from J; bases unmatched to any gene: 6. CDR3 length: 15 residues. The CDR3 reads CASSYSGLAGVEQFF. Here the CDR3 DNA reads TGTGCCAGCAGTTACTCGGGCCTAGCGGGAGTGGAGCAGTTCTTC.

This CDR3 reads CASSRDYLAETQYF. The DNA of the CDR3 is TGTGCCAGTAGTAGGGACTATCTCGCGGAGACCCAGTACTTC. The rearrangement uses TRBV19 and TRBJ2-5; TRBD2 agrees at 7 bases. The CDR3 length is 14 residues. Trimming removed 4 bases from V and 5 bases from J; junction bases left unmatched: 7. Germline V gene lookup returns CDR1 LNHDA and CDR2 SQIVND (reference sequence). The entire variable domain, with the rest obtained from reference TRBV19 and TRBJ2-5, is as follows: DGGITQSPKYLFRKEGQNVTLSCEQNLNHDAMYWYRQDPGQGLRLIYYSQIVNDFQKGDIAEGYSVSREKKESFPLTVTSAQKNPTAFYLCASSRDYLAETQYFGPGTRLLVL.

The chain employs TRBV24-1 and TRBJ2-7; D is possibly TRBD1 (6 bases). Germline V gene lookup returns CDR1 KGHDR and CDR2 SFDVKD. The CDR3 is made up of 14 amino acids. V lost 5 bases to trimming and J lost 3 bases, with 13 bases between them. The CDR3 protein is CATSARDTYYEQYF. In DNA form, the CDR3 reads TGTGCCACCAGTGCCCGGGACACCTACTACGAGCAGTACTTC.

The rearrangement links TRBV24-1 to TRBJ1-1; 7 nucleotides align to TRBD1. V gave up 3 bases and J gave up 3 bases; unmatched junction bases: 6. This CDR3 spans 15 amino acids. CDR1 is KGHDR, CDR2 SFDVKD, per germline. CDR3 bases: TGTGCCACCAGTGATGGAGCCCAGGGGGACACTGAAGCTTTCTTT. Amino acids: CATSDGAQGDTEAFF.

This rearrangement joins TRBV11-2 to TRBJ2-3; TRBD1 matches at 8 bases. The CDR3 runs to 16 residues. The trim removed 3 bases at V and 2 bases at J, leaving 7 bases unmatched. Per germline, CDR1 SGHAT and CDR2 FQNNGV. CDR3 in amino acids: CASSFGQGLYTDTQYF. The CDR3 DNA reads TGTGCCAGCAGCTTCGGACAGGGTCTCTACACAGATACGCAGTATTTT.

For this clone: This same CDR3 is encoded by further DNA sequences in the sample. CDR3: CASSGDGNTIYF. As DNA, the CDR3 is TGTGCCAGCAGCGGAGATGGAAACACCATATATTTT. This chain uses TRBV5-4 with TRBJ1-3; D is unresolved. V was clipped by 4 bases and J by 3 bases, with 5 bases between them. Per the germline V gene, CDR1 is SGHNT and CDR2 is YYREEE (reference sequence). The CDR3 is 12 amino acids.

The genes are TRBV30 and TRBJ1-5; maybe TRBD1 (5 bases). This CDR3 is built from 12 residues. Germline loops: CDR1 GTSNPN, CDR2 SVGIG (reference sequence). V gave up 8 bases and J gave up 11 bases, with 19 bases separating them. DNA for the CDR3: TGTGCCATCAAGGAGGGCCGGGGGACCCAGCATTTT. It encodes CAIKEGRGTQHF. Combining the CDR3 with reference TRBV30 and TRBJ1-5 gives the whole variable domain SQTIHQWPATLVQPVGSPLSLECTVEGTSNPNLYWYRQAAGRGLQLLFYSVGIGQISSEVPQNLSASRPQDRQFILSSKKLLLSDSGFYLCAIKEGRGTQHFGDGTRLSIL.

The CDR3 coding sequence is TGTGCCAGCAGTTTTAGAATTAGCGGGAGGGCCGTTGAGCAGTTCTTC. This translates into CASSFRISGRAVEQFF. J is TRBJ2-1 and V is TRBV28, with TRBD2 matching over 11 bases. The germline V gene encodes CDR1 MDHEN and CDR2 SYDVKM. With 3 bases clipped from V and 9 bases from J, the junction kept 10 bases outside the gene matches. The CDR3 loop spans 16 amino acids.

This CDR3 reads CASSLHGSGNTIYF. As DNA, the CDR3 is TGTGCCAGCAGCTTACATGGCTCTGGAAACACCATATATTTT. This rearrangement joins TRBV5-4 to TRBJ1-3; D uncertain. This CDR3 spans 14 amino acids. Germline assignment: CDR1 SGHNT and CDR2 YYREEE (reference sequence). Trimming cost V 2 bases and J 0 bases, with 6 bases left between them.

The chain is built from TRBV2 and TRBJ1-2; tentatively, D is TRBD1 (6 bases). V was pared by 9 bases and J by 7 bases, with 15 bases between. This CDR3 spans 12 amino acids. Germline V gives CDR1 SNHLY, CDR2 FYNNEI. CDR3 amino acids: CASVFTGSGYTF. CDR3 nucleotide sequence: TGTGCCAGTGTCTTTACAGGGAGTGGCTACACCTTC.

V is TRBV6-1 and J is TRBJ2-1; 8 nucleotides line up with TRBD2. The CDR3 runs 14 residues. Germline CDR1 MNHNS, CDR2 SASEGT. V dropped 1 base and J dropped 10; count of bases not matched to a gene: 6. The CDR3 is CASSEGPVAGEQFF. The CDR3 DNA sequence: TGTGCCAGCAGTGAAGGCCCGGTAGCGGGAGAGCAGTTCTTC.